The 8 T cell receptor beta chains in this list originate from one sample, sequenced in a study of cytomegalovirus exposure and HLA in healthy donors. In the PCR, 60 Vbeta and 13 Jbeta primers were used. TCRdb's table, derived via immunoSEQ multiplex PCR, lists solely in-frame clones and lacks some. The table records about 160,000 clones, 55% to 75% of them present only once. Sample: PBMCs. Source of these receptors: a woman aged 60 to 75 in good health and CMV-seropositive.

V is TRBV29-1 and J is TRBJ2-5, with TRBD2 as a possible D gene (6 bases). Trimming pared 2 bases from V and 4 bases from J, leaving 14 bases between. The CDR3 extends over 14 amino acids. CDR1 is SQVTM, CDR2 ANQGSEA, per germline. The CDR3 nucleotides are TGCAGCGTTGAACCTAGTGGGGGGAGAGAGACCCAGTACTTC. The encoded protein is CSVEPSGGRETQYF.

A single count supports this clone. This chain uses TRBV28 with TRBJ1-2, with D perhaps matching TRBD1 (5 bases). The germline V gene encodes CDR1 MDHEN and CDR2 SYDVKM. The CDR3 runs 13 residues. Trimming left V 3 bases short and J 7 bases short, with 12 bases between. CDR3 region: CASSLPGPSGYTF. CDR3 sequence (DNA): TGTGCCAGCAGTTTGCCAGGGCCCTCTGGCTACACCTTC.

This clone has only a few counts. This chain uses TRBV7-8 with TRBJ2-3, with a weak D call TRBD2 (6 bases). The CDR3 spans 15 residues. Trimming removed 5 bases from V and 2 bases from J, with 14 bases in between. In germline, CDR1 is SGHVS, CDR2 FQNEAQ. The CDR3 DNA reads TGTGCCAGCAGCCCCACGGGACTCCTCACAGATACGCAGTATTTT. This sequence encodes CASSPTGLLTDTQYF. Full variable domain (missing parts from reference TRBV7-8 and TRBJ2-3): GAGVSQSPRYKVAKRGQDVALRCDPISGHVSLFWYQQALGQGPEFLTYFQNEAQLDKSGLPSDRFFAERPEGSVSTLKIQRTQQEDSAVYLCASSPTGLLTDTQYFGPGTRLTVL.

Worth noting for this clone: The junction does not match germline at one end; this may be a read error. This chain uses TRBV7-7 with TRBJ2-5; 7 nucleotides match TRBD2. This CDR3 region has 15 residues. CDR1 is SSHAT and CDR2 is FNYEAQ in the germline V gene (reference sequence). This chain's CDR3 is CASSSGRGDQETQYF. CDR3 nucleotide sequence: TGTGCTAGCAGTTCAGGACGGGGGGACCAAGAGACCCAGTACTTC.

The table lists this clone with a count of one. The chain employs TRBV30 and TRBJ2-1, with 8 bases matching TRBD2. V lost 4 bases and J lost 2; bases outside the gene matches: 4. CDR1 and CDR2 (germline): GTSNPN, SVGIG (reference sequence). CDR3 size: 14 residues. The CDR3 here is CAWTSLAAYNEQFF. The CDR3, as DNA: TGTGCCTGGACTTCACTAGCGGCCTACAATGAGCAGTTCTTC.

The rearrangement uses TRBV5-4 and TRBJ2-6, with D maybe TRBD1 (6 bases). The CDR3 sequence is 15 residues long. Germline lookup yields CDR1 SGHNT and CDR2 YYREEE (reference sequence). Trimming removed 0 bases at V and 4 bases at J, with 8 bases between. The CDR3 DNA reads as TGTGCCAGCAGCTTGGACAGGGTCGGGGCCAACGTCCTGACTTTC. This gives the protein CASSLDRVGANVLTF.

The chain combines TRBV18 with TRBJ2-7, with 7 bases that match TRBD2. J was trimmed by 1 base and V by 2 bases; bases with no gene match: 8. The germline V gene has CDR1 KGHSH and CDR2 LQKENI. The CDR3 covers 16 residues. The CDR3 sequence is CASSPTSSGASYEQYF. CDR3 in DNA: TGTGCCAGCTCACCAACGTCTAGCGGTGCTTCCTACGAGCAGTACTTC.

This clone was detected only a few times. The chain is built from TRBV5-4 and TRBJ1-2; 12 bases are shared with TRBD1. The germline V gene encodes CDR1 SGHNT and CDR2 YYREEE (reference sequence). The CDR3 runs to 15 residues. The V and J ends lost 5 bases and 8 bases, in that order; junction bases with no gene match: 10. The CDR3 spells CASRLQGQGARGYTF. The CDR3 nucleotides are TGTGCCAGCAGACTCCAGGGACAGGGGGCCAGGGGCTACACCTTC.